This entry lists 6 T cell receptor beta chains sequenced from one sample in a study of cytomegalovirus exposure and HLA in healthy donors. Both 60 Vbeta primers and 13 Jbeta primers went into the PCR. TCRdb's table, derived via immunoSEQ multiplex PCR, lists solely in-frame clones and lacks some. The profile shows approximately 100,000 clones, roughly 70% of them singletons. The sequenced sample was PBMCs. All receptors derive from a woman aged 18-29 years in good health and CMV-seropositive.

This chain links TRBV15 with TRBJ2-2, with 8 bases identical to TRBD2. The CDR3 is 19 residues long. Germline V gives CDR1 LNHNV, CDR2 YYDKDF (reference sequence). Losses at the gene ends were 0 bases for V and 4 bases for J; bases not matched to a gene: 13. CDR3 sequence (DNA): TGTGCCACCAGCAGAGATATCCCGGGAGGGCCTTATGGCACCGGGGAGCTGTTTTTT. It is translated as CATSRDIPGGPYGTGELFF.

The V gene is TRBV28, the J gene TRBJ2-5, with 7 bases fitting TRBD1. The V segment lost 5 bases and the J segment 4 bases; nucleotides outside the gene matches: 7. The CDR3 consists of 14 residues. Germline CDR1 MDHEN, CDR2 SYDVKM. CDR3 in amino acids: CASSIGQAPETQYF. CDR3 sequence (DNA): TGTGCCAGCAGTATAGGACAGGCCCCAGAGACCCAGTACTTC.

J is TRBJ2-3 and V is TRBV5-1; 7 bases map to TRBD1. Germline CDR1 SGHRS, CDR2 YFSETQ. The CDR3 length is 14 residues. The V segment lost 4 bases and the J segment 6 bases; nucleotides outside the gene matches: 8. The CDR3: CASSPGQEADTQYF. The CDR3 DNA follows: TGCGCCAGCAGCCCTGGACAGGAGGCCGATACGCAGTATTTT.

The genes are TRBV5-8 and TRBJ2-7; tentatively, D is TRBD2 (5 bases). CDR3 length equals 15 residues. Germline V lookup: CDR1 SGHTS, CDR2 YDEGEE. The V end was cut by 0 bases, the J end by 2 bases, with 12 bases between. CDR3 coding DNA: TGTGCCAGCAGCTTGGATCCGGGATTGCCCTACGAGCAGTACTTC. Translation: CASSLDPGLPYEQYF.

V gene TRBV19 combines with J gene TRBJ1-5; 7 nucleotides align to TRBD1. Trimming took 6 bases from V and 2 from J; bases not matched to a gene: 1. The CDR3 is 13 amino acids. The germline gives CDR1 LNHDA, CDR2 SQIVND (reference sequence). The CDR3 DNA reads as TGTGCCAGTAGGACAGGGCGCAATCAGCCCCAGCATTTT. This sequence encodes CASRTGRNQPQHF.

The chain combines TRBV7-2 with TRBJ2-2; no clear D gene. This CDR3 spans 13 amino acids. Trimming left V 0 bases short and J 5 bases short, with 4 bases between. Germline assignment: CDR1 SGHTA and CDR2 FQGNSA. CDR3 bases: TGTGCCAGCAGCTTAGCGAGAACCGGGGAGCTGTTTTTT. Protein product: CASSLARTGELFF.